This T cell receptor beta chain was obtained from a study of T cell responses to AZD1222 COVID-19 vaccine. The germline gives CDR1 SGHRS, CDR2 YFSETQ. This CDR3 has 14 residues. Trimming removed 4 bases from V and 4 bases from J, with 14 bases in between. Generated by immunoSEQ multiplex PCR, the TCRdb table keeps only in-frame clones and is missing some. This table holds 110,000 to 150,000 clones, about 90% found once. A single count supports this clone. This TCR derives from an adult in good health. Source: peripheral blood, taken on day 0 of AZD1222 vaccination. The chain couples TRBV5-1 to TRBJ1-2; maybe TRBD1 (6 bases). CDR3 DNA: TGCGCCAGCAGCCTACCCTGGACAGCCTATGGCTACACCTTC. Protein sequence: CASSLPWTAYGYTF. Complete variable domain (other parts from reference TRBV5-1 and TRBJ1-2): KAGVTQTPRYLIKTRGQQVTLSCSPISGHRSVSWYQQTPGQGLQFLFEYFSETQRNKGNFPGRFSGRQFSNSRSEMNVSTLELGDSALYLCASSLPWTAYGYTFGSGTRLTVV.